This TCR beta chain comes out of a study of cytomegalovirus exposure and HLA in healthy donors. To note about this clone: The antigen remains unidentified.

Study observations and caveats: Later analysis indicated greater clonal expansion among HLA-associated TCR beta chains than among equally common other chains. DRB1 had the most TCR associations and HLA-C the fewest, a later analysis found, with rates varying by HLA locus. Reported performance of the classifier showed diagnosis of cytomegalovirus status with high specificity and sensitivity.

Trimming shortened V by 0 bases and J by 8 bases, and 14 bases separated the two germline ends. The CDR3 length is 14 residues. Germline V gene sequence: CDR1 SGHRS, CDR2 YFSETQ. Use of 60 Vbeta and 13 Jbeta primers characterized the PCR. Assay: immunoSEQ multiplex PCR; the TCRdb copy retains only in-frame clones and omits some. The sample carries roughly 110,000 clones, more than 75% recorded once. The V call is TRBV5-1, the J call TRBJ1-2, with a possible D match to TRBD1 (6 bases). Sample: PBMCs. The sequence was obtained from a man aged 30 to 45 in good health and CMV-seropositive. The CDR3 spells CASSLAGTNGGYTF. The CDR3 DNA sequence: TGCGCCAGCAGCTTGGCCGGGACAAATGGCGGCTACACCTTC.